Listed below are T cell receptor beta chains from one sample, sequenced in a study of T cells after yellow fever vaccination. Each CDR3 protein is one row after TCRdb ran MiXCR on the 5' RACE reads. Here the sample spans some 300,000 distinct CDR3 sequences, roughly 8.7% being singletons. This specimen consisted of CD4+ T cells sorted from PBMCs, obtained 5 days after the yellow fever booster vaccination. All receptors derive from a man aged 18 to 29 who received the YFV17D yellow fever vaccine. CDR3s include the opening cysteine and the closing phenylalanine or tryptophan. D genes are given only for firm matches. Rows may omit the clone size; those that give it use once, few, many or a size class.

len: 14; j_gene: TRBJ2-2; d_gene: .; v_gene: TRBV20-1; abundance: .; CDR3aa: CSARSAGNTGELFF; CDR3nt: TGCAGTGCTAGGAGTGCGGGTAACACCGGGGAGCTGTTTTTT
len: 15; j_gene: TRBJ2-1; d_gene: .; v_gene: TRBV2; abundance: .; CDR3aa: CASSSLGLLGMKQFF; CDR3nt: TGTGCCAGCAGCTCCCTTGGACTATTAGGTATGAAGCAGTTCTTC
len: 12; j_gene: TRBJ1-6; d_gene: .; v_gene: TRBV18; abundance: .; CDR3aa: CASSTVLAPLHF; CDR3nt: TGTGCCAGCTCCACTGTCTTGGCACCCCTCCACTTT
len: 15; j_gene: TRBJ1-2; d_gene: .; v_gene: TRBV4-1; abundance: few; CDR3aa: CASSAPRRASYGYTF; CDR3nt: TGCGCCAGCAGCGCACCTCGCCGGGCCTCCTATGGCTACACCTTC
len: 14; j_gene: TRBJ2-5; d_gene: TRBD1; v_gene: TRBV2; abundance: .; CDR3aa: CASRTPYRGETQYF; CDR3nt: TGTGCCAGCCGTACCCCATACAGGGGTGAGACCCAGTACTTC
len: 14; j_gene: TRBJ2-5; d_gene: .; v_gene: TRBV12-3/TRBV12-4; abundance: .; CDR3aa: CASSPGLQKETQYF; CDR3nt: TGTGCCAGCAGTCCGGGCCTCCAAAAAGAGACCCAGTACTTC
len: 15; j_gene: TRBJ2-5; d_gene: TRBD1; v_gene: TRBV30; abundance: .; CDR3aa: CAWSVRQGARETQYF; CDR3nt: TGTGCCTGGAGTGTACGGCAGGGGGCACGAGAGACCCAGTACTTC
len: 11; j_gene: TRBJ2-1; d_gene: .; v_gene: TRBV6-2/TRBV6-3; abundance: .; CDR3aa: CASTDWGEQFF; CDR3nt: TGTGCCAGCACCGACTGGGGGGAGCAGTTCTTC
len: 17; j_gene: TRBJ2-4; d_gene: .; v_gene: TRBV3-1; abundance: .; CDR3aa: CASSLPGRISTENIQYF; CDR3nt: TGTGCCAGCAGCCTTCCGGGGCGGATCTCCACGGAAAACATTCAGTACTTC
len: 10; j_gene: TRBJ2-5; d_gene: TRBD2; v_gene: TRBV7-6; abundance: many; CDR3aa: CASAGRAQYF; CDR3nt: TGTGCCAGCGCTGGGAGGGCCCAGTACTTC
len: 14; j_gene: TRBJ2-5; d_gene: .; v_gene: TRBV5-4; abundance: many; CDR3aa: CASSLSRAGETQYF; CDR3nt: TGTGCCAGCAGCCTTTCTCGGGCAGGAGAGACCCAGTACTTC
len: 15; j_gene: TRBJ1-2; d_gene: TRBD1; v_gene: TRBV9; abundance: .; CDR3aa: CASSVASRTGAGYTF; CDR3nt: TGTGCCAGCAGCGTAGCTTCCCGGACAGGGGCAGGCTACACCTTC
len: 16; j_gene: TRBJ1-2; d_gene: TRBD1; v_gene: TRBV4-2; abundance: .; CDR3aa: CASSRLHRDRDGGYTF; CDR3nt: TGTGCCAGCAGTCGCCTTCACCGGGACAGGGACGGTGGCTACACCTTC
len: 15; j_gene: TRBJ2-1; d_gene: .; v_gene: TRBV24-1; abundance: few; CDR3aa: CATSDQAHVRNEQFF; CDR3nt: TGTGCCACCAGTGATCAGGCTCACGTTCGGAATGAGCAGTTCTTC
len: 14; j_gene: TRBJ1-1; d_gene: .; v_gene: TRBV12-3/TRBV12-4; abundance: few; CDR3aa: CASSLREGYTEDFF; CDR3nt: TGTGCCAGCAGTTTGCGTGAGGGGTACACTGAAGATTTCTTT
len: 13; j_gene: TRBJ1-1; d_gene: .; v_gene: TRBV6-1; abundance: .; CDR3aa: CASSERGGTEAFF; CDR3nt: TGTGCCAGCAGTGAAAGAGGGGGCACTGAAGCTTTCTTT
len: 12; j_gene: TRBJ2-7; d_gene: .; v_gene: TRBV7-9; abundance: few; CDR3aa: CASSPMEGEQYF; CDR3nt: TGTGCCAGCAGCCCAATGGAGGGAGAGCAGTACTTC
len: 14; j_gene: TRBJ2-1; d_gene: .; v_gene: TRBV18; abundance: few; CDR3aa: CASSPGASYNEQFF; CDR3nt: TGTGCCAGCTCACCGGGAGCCTCCTACAATGAGCAGTTCTTC
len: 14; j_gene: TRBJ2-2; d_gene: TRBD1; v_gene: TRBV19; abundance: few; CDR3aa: CASNSGQGAGELFF; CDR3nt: TGTGCCAGTAACAGCGGACAGGGCGCCGGGGAGCTGTTTTTT
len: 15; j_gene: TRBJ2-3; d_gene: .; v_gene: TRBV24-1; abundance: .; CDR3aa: CATSDWQGGADTQYF; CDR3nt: TGTGCCACCAGTGATTGGCAGGGAGGCGCAGATACGCAGTATTTT
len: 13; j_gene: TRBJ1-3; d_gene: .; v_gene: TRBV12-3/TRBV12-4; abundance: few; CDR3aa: CASTRIPGNTIYF; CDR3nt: TGTGCCAGCACCCGTATACCAGGAAACACCATATATTTT
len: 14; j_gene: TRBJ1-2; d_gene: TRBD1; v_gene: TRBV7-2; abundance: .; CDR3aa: CASSLQGVTYGYTF; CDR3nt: TGTGCCAGCAGCCTTCAGGGGGTGACCTATGGCTACACCTTC
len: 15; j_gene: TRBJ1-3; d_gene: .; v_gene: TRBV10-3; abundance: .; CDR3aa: CAISGDRLSGNTIYF; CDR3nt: TGTGCCATCAGCGGGGACCGACTCTCTGGAAACACCATATATTTT
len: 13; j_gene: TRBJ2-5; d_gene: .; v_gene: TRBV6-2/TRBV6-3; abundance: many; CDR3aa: CASHRDTQETQYF; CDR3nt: TGTGCTTCACATCGGGACACCCAAGAGACCCAGTACTTC
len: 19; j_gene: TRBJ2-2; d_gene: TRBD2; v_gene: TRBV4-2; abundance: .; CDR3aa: CASSQGGGRGDPNTGELFF; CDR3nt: TGTGCCAGCAGCCAAGGCGGGGGGCGGGGGGACCCGAACACCGGGGAGCTGTTTTTT
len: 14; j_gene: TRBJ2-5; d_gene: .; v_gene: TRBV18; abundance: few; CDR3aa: CASSPGSLGETQYF; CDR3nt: TGTGCCAGCTCACCGGGATCCCTCGGGGAGACCCAGTACTTC
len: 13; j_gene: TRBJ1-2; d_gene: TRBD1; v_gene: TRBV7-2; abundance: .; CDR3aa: CASSYARQGGYTF; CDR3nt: TGTGCCAGCAGCTACGCCCGACAGGGGGGCTACACCTTC
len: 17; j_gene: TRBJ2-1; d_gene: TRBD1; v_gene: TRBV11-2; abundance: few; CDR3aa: CASRPRTGRVSGNEQFF; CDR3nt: TGTGCCAGCAGACCCCGGACAGGGAGAGTGTCGGGGAATGAGCAGTTCTTC
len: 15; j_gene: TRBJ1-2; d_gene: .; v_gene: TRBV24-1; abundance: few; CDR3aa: CATSDPKSGSNGYTF; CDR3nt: TGTGCCACCAGTGATCCGAAGAGTGGATCTAATGGCTACACCTTC
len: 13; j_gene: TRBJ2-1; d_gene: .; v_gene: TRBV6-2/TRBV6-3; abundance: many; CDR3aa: CASTGTPGRSRFF; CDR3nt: TGTGCCAGCACTGGGACTCCGGGGAGATCCCGGTTCTTC
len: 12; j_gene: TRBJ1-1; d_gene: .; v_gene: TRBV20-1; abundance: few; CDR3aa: CSAPPWGAEAFF; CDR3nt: TGCAGTGCGCCCCCCTGGGGCGCTGAAGCTTTCTTT
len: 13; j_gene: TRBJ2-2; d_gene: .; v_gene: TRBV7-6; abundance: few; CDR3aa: CASSYRQAGELFF; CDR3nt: TGTGCCAGCAGCTACAGACAGGCCGGGGAGCTGTTTTTT
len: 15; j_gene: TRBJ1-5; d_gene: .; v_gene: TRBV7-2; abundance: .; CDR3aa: CASSFGRASNQPQHF; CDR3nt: TGTGCCAGCAGCTTTGGCAGGGCTAGCAATCAGCCCCAGCATTTT
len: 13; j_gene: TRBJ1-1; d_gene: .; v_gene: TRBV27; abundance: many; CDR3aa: CASSFWGNTEAFF; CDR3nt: TGTGCCAGCAGTTTCTGGGGGAACACTGAAGCTTTCTTT